This T cell receptor (beta chain) was found in a study of blood T cell repertoires in COVID-19. Study-wide context: T cells, B-cell-depleted T cells, or PBMCs provided the cDNA or gDNA that served as material.

The junction had 6 bases not matched to a gene; V was cut back by 1 base and J by 7 bases. Looked up from germline, CDR1 is SEHNR and CDR2 is FQNEAQ (reference sequence). The CDR3 is 14 amino acids. As processed by the authors: It was from reference gene primer amplification that nucleated cell counts were estimated. Sequencing used immunoSEQ multiplex PCR; TCRdb keeps in-frame clones, though not all of them. For V, J and clone size, that table is used; D and trimming come from the DNA. Among tens of thousands of clones, roughly 80% were seen once, and the ten largest hold 2% to 2.5%. Specimen: peripheral blood. The receptor's source is an older man with COVID-19, enrolled during active disease. The rearrangement links TRBV7-9 to TRBJ2-7, with 8 bases identical to TRBD1. The CDR3 reads CASSLVVTGDEQYF. The CDR3 nucleotides are TGTGCCAGCAGCTTAGTGGTGACAGGGGATGAGCAGTACTTC.